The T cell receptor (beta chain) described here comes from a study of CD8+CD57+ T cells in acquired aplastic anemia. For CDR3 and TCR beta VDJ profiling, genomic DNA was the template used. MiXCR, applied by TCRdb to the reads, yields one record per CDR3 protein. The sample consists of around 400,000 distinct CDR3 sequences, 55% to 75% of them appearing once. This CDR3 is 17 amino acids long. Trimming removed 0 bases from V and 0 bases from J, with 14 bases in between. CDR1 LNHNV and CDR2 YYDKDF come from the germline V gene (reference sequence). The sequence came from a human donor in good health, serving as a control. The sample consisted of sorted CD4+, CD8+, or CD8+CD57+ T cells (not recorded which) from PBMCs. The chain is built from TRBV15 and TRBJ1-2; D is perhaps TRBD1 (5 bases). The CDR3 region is CATSRDGGLVTNYGYTF. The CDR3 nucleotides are TGTGCCACCAGCAGAGACGGGGGGTTGGTGACTAACTATGGCTACACCTTC. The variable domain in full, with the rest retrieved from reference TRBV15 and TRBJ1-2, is DAMVIQNPRYQVTQFGKPVTLSCSQTLNHNVMYWYQQKSSQAPKLLFHYYDKDFNNEADTPDNFQSRRPNTSFCFLDIRSPGLGDTAMYLCATSRDGGLVTNYGYTFGSGTRLTVV.